This T cell receptor (beta chain) was documented in a study of blood T cell repertoires in COVID-19. Produced via immunoSEQ multiplex PCR; TCRdb's table is partial and in-frame only. The table has over 40,000 clones, around 84% seen once; the top ten hold 4% to 5%. The V gene end was trimmed by 1 base and the J gene end by 5 bases; junction bases not matched to a gene: 13. The germline gives CDR1 LGHNT, CDR2 FRNRAP. The CDR3 is 17 amino acids. This TCR came from a man older than 75 with active COVID-19. The rearrangement uses TRBV12-5 and TRBJ2-5; 7 bases align to TRBD2. The material sequenced was peripheral blood. CDR3 sequence reads: CASGLGTSGASLETQYF. Written as DNA, the CDR3 is TGTGCTAGTGGTTTGGGGACCAGCGGGGCTTCCCTCGAGACCCAGTACTTC.